One and the same sample provided the 16 T cell receptor beta chains below, sequenced in a study of glioma-infiltrating T cells. Using RNA template, CDR3s of TCR alpha and beta were amplified with iRepertoire arm-PCR. A single record per CDR3 protein comes from TCRdb applying MiXCR to the multiplex PCR reads. The table has about 94,000 distinct CDR3 sequences, approximately 22% seen once. What was sequenced was glioma tissue, nonneoplastic brain tissue, or PBMCs (not recorded which). The receptors here all came from a human donor with low-grade glioma or glioblastoma, undergoing nonglioma brain surgery, or in good health (not recorded which).

This clonotype was seen only once. A read error may explain this, as a much larger clone is one base away. V usage is TRBV20-1 and J usage is TRBJ2-7, with 8 bases aligning to TRBD1. The ends lost 7 bases at V and 1 base at J; junction bases unmatched: 6. The CDR3 is made up of 13 amino acids. Germline V gives CDR1 DFQATT, CDR2 SNEGSKA (reference sequence). Written as DNA, the CDR3 is TGCAGTGGAGAGGACAGGGCATCCTACGAGCAGTACTTC. This codes for CSGEDRASYEQYF.

At least ten counts were recorded for this clonotype. The chain combines TRBV20-1 with TRBJ2-5; D unclear. The V and J ends lost 5 bases and 5 bases respectively, with 15 bases between them. This CDR3 spans 13 amino acids. The germline gives CDR1 DFQATT, CDR2 SNEGSKA (reference sequence). CDR3 sequence reads: CSALQTPRETQYF. The CDR3 nucleotides are TGCAGTGCTCTACAGACGCCACGGGAGACCCAGTACTTC.

This clonotype was found many times. The rearrangement uses TRBV5-4 and TRBJ2-5; the D gene is possibly TRBD1 (5 bases). CDR1 SGHNT and CDR2 YYREEE come from the germline V gene (reference sequence). Trimming took 0 bases from V and 4 from J, leaving 16 bases between them. CDR3 length: 16 amino acids. Written as DNA, the CDR3 is TGTGCCAGCAGCTTGGGGGGCATCCAAATCGGAGAGACCCAGTACTTC. Encoded protein: CASSLGGIQIGETQYF.

This chain uses TRBV6-1 with TRBJ2-1, with TRBD2 identical over 7 bases. V was pared by 7 bases and J by 2 bases, with 14 bases of the junction left unmatched. CDR1 MNHNS and CDR2 SASEGT come from the germline V gene. This CDR3 has 17 amino acids. CDR3 sequence reads: CASNPAGPSGAYNEQFF. CDR3 in DNA: TGTGCCAGCAACCCTGCAGGCCCTAGCGGAGCCTACAATGAGCAGTTCTTC.

This clonotype has ten or more counts. The V gene is TRBV7-2, the J gene TRBJ1-2; D ambiguous. The CDR3 runs 13 residues. The V end lost 2 bases, the J end lost 5 bases, and 9 bases lay between the germline ends. Germline loops: CDR1 SGHTA, CDR2 FQGNSA. The CDR3 bases are TGTGCCAGCAGCTTACAGGCCCTTTATGGCTACACCTTC. Its protein is CASSLQALYGYTF.

This clonotype was seen at least ten times. The genes are TRBV7-9 and TRBJ1-4; D is uncertain. V dropped 1 base and J dropped 8 bases, with 11 bases sitting between them. Germline V gene lookup returns CDR1 SEHNR and CDR2 FQNEAQ (reference sequence). The CDR3 has 14 residues. CDR3 protein: CASSLDWTAEKLFF. CDR3 nucleotides: TGTGCCAGCAGCTTAGATTGGACCGCAGAAAAACTGTTTTTT.

This clonotype showed up many times. The V and J genes are TRBV10-1 and TRBJ1-2; TRBD1 matches 8 bases. Looked up from germline, CDR1 is WNHNN and CDR2 is SYGVQD (reference sequence). This CDR3 has 14 residues. Trimming cost V 6 bases and J 6 bases; bases outside gene matches: 9. CDR3 protein: CASSELDRGHGYTF. In DNA, the CDR3 is TGCGCCAGCAGCGAGCTCGACAGGGGTCATGGCTACACCTTC.

The rearrangement uses TRBV28 and TRBJ2-1; D unresolved. V dropped 2 bases and J dropped 14 bases, with 13 bases sitting between them. The germline gives CDR1 MDHEN, CDR2 SYDVKM. The CDR3 consists of 12 residues. CDR3 in DNA: TGTGCCAGCAGTTTAGTGGGCAAGTGGGAGTTCTTC. Protein sequence: CASSLVGKWEFF.

This clonotype showed up many times. The chain links TRBV4-1 to TRBJ2-7; 8 nucleotides align to TRBD1. CDR1 MGHRA and CDR2 YSYEKL come from the germline V gene. The CDR3 covers 17 residues. V lost 0 bases and J lost 4; bases outside the gene matches: 11. CDR3 region: CASSQDLGAGGRYEQYF. DNA of the CDR3: TGCGCCAGCAGCCAAGATCTCGGGGCAGGGGGCCGTTACGAGCAGTACTTC.

This clonotype came up once. It may be a read error: a sequence one base away is much more abundant. The chain links TRBV4-1 to TRBJ2-7, with 8 positions matching TRBD1. CDR3 length: 16 residues. CDR1 is MGHRA and CDR2 is YSYEKL in the germline V gene. In nucleotides, the CDR3 is TGCGCCGGCAGCCAAGATCAAAGACAGGGGACCTACGAGCAGTACTTC. It is translated as CAGSQDQRQGTYEQYF.

This clonotype was seen repeatedly, ten times or more. The gene calls are TRBV11-2 and TRBJ2-1; D remains unclear. The germline V gene encodes CDR1 SGHAT and CDR2 FQNNGV. Trimming cost V 3 bases and J 4 bases, with 4 bases left between them. The length of the CDR3 is 12 residues. The CDR3 loop is CASSFPYNEQFF. CDR3 in DNA: TGTGCCAGCAGCTTCCCTTACAATGAGCAGTTCTTC.

As regards this clonotype: One end of the junction varies from germline; a read error may be responsible. The chain has TRBV10-3 and TRBJ1-5; 7 bases fit TRBD1. The CDR3 runs 16 residues. Germline CDR1 and CDR2: ENHRY and SYGVKD. The CDR3 loop reads CAISGQGQRSNQPQHF. The CDR3, as DNA: TGTGCCATAAGTGGCCAGGGACAGAGGAGCAATCAGCCCCAGCATTTT.

This clonotype was found many times. V gene TRBV2 combines with J gene TRBJ2-3; TRBD2 is a possible D gene (6 bases). Trimming left V 1 base short and J 6 bases short, with 14 bases between. In germline, CDR1 is SNHLY, CDR2 FYNNEI. The length of the CDR3 is 15 residues. The CDR3 loop is CASSEEAGRTDTQYF. The CDR3 region has the DNA TGTGCCAGCAGTGAAGAGGCGGGGCGAACGGATACGCAGTATTTT.

About this clonotype itself: A much larger clone sits a single nucleotide away, making a read error possible. The conserved phenylalanine or tryptophan is not found at the CDR3 terminus, so this likely reflects a read error. V usage is TRBV4-2 and J usage is TRBJ1-1, with D unresolved. CDR3 length: 14 residues. Germline loops: CDR1 LGHNA, CDR2 YNFKEQ. Trimming removed 3 bases at V and 3 bases at J, with 11 bases between. The CDR3 region is CASSQVSVDTEAFL. CDR3 nucleotide sequence: TGTGCCAGCAGCCAGGTGTCGGTGGACACTGAAGCTTTCTTA.

There are many counts of this clonotype. The V gene is TRBV10-2, the J gene TRBJ1-5; no reliable D call. The V and J ends lost 2 bases and 4 bases respectively, with 12 bases between them. Germline V CDR1 and CDR2: WSHSY, SAAADI. This CDR3 spans 15 amino acids. The CDR3 is CASSERAAGNQPQHF. Written as DNA, the CDR3 is TGCGCCAGCAGTGAGAGGGCGGCGGGGAATCAGCCCCAGCATTTT.

This clonotype was observed a handful of times. The rearrangement joins TRBV2 to TRBJ2-3; D gene ambiguous. Germline CDR1 and CDR2: SNHLY and FYNNEI. The CDR3 consists of 15 residues. Trimming removed 5 bases at V and 4 bases at J, with 16 bases between. CDR3 region: CASSFIAPAADTQYF. CDR3 sequence (DNA): TGTGCCAGCAGTTTTATTGCCCCGGCGGCAGATACGCAGTATTTT.